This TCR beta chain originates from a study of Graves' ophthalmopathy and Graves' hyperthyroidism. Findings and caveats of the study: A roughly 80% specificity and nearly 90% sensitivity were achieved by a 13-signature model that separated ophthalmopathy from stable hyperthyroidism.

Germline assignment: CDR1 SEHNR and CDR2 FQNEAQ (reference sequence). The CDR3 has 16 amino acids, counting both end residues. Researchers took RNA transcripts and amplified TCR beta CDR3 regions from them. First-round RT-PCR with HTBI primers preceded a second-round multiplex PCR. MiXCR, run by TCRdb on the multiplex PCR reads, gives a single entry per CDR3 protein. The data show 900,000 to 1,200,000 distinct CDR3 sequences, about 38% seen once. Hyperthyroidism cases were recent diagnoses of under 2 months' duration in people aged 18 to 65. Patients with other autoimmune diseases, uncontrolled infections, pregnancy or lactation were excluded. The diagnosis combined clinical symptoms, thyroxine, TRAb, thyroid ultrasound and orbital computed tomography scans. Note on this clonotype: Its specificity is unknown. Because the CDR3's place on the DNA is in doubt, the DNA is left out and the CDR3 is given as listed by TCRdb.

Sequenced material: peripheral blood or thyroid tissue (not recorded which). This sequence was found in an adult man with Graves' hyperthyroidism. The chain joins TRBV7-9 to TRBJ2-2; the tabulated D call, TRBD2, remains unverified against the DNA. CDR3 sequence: CASSQGGSGRPGSCFF.